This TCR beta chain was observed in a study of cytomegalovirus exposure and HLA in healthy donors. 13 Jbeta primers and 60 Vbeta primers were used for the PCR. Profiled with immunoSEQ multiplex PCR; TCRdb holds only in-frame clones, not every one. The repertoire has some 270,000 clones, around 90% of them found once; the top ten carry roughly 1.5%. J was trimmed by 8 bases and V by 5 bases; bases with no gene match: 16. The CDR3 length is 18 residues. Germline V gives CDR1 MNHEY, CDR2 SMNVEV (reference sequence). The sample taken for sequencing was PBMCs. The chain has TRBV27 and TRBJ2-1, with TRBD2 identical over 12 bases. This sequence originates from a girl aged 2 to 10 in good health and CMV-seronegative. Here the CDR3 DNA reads TGTGCCAGCAGTAGGTGGCTAGCGGGAGGGCTACTCCTCGATGAGCAGTTCTTC. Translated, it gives CASSRWLAGGLLLDEQFF.